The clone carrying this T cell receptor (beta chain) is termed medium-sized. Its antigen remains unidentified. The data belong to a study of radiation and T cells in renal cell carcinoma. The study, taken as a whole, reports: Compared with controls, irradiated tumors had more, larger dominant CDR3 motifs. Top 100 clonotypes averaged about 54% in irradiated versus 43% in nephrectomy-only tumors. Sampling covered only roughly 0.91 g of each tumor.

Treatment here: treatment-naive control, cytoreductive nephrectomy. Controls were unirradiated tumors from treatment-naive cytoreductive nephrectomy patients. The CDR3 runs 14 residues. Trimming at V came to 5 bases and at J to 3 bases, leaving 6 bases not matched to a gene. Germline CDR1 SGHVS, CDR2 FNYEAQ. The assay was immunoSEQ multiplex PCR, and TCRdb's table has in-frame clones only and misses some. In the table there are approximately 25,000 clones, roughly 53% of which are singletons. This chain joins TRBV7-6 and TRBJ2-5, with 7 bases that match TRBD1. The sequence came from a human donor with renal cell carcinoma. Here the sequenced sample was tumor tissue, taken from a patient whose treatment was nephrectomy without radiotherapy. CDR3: CASSPTGLEETQYF. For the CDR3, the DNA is TGTGCCAGCAGCCCGACAGGGTTAGAAGAGACCCAGTACTTC.